These 8 T cell receptor beta chains originate from one sample sequenced in a study of T-cell reconstitution after alpha-beta-depleted transplantation in children. The TCRbeta library was prepared with unique molecular identifiers. TCRdb called the PCR reads again in MiXCR, with one record for every CDR3 protein. The sample holds some 300,000 distinct CDR3 sequences, 10% seen once. Source: PBMCs, taken before TCRalphabeta/CD19-depleted stem cell transplant. These receptors were taken from a boy under three years old with acute myeloid leukemia, due to receive a stem cell transplant.

The sample holds many counts of this clonotype. This chain joins TRBV7-2 and TRBJ1-1; TRBD1 might be the D (6 bases). Trimming pared 2 bases from V and 5 bases from J, leaving 12 bases between. Per germline, CDR1 SGHTA and CDR2 FQGNSA. The CDR3 is 14 amino acids. CDR3 nucleotides: TGTGCCAGCAGCTTACGACAGGCCGGAACTGAAGCTTTCTTT. Amino acid sequence: CASSLRQAGTEAFF.

This clonotype was found many times. The chain couples TRBV2 to TRBJ2-7; 13 bases align to TRBD2. V shed 2 bases, J shed 2 bases, and the junction held 9 bases outside the gene matches. The germline V gene has CDR1 SNHLY and CDR2 FYNNEI. The CDR3 spans 18 residues. The CDR3 is CASSEIPWTSGRTYEQYF. The CDR3 coding sequence is TGTGCCAGCAGTGAAATTCCCTGGACTAGCGGGAGAACCTACGAGCAGTACTTC.

In this sample, this clonotype turned up many times. Germline and junction disagree at one end, which may indicate a read error. The DNA for the CDR3 is TGTGCCAGCACCTTAAGACAGGGGGCAGGAGAGACCCAGTACTTC. It translates to CASTLRQGAGETQYF. The rearrangement joins TRBV7-9 to TRBJ2-5, with TRBD1 matching 10 bases. The CDR3 length is 15 residues. Germline assignment: CDR1 SEHNR and CDR2 FQNEAQ (reference sequence).

Many counts were recorded for this clonotype. CDR3 sequence: CASSLALAGSYNEQFF. CDR3 bases: TGTGCCAGCAGCTTAGCCCTAGCAGGAAGCTACAATGAGCAGTTCTTC. The chain combines TRBV7-8 with TRBJ2-1, with D perhaps matching TRBD2 (5 bases). CDR3 length equals 16 residues. The germline V gene encodes CDR1 SGHVS and CDR2 FQNEAQ. Trimming stripped 0 bases from V and 3 bases from J, with 12 bases between.

This clonotype has a count of ten or more. The chain is built from TRBV11-2 and TRBJ2-1; D may be TRBD2 (6 bases). The germline V gene encodes CDR1 SGHAT and CDR2 FQNNGV. The CDR3 is made up of 16 amino acids. V shed 4 bases and J shed 7 bases, with 20 bases lying between them. The CDR3 sequence: CASSSLPGPGVNEQFF. CDR3 coding DNA: TGTGCCAGCAGCTCCTTGCCGGGACCGGGAGTAAATGAGCAGTTCTTC. Filled out from reference TRBV11-2 and TRBJ2-1, the complete variable domain reads EAGVAQSPRYKIIEKRQSVAFWCNPISGHATLYWYQQILGQGPKLLIQFQNNGVVDDSQLPKDRFSAERLKGVDSTLKIQPAKLEDSAVYLCASSSLPGPGVNEQFFGPGTRLTVL.

This clonotype was found once. A read error is possible here, since a much larger clone lies one base away. V is TRBV28 and J is TRBJ2-1; D is unclear. CDR1 MDHEN and CDR2 SYDVKM come from the germline V gene. This CDR3 contains 12 residues. Trimming took off 6 bases at V and 6 bases at J, with 9 bases between the two ends. This chain's CDR3 is CASSPRTNEQFF. CDR3 nucleotide sequence: TGTGCCAGCAGCCCTCGCACCAATGAGCAGTTCTTC. Together with reference TRBV28 and TRBJ2-1, the CDR3 gives the full variable domain: DVKVTQSSRYLVKRTGEKVFLECVQDMDHENMFWYRQDPGLGLRLIYFSYDVKMKEKGDIPEGYSVSREKKERFSLILESASTNQTSMYLCASSPRTNEQFFGPGTRLTVL.

This clonotype was counted at least ten times. V usage is TRBV5-1 and J usage is TRBJ1-2, with 8 bases lining up with TRBD1. Germline V lookup: CDR1 SGHRS, CDR2 YFSETQ. V was clipped by 4 bases and J by 6 bases; unmatched bases: 5. This CDR3 has 13 amino acids. As DNA, the CDR3 is TGCGCCAGCAGCATATGGACAGGGAATGGCTACACCTTC. Translated: CASSIWTGNGYTF.

This chain links TRBV12-3 or TRBV12-4 with TRBJ2-1, with a possible D match to TRBD2 (6 bases). This CDR3 comprises 19 residues. Trimming removed 2 bases at V and 5 bases at J, with 25 bases between. The CDR3 here is CASSLFGVGGRPADNEQFF. CDR3 DNA sequence: TGTGCCAGCAGTTTATTTGGAGTGGGGGGACGGCCGGCGGACAATGAGCAGTTCTTC.